Here is one T cell receptor (beta chain) with its context. Its specificity is unknown. This sample is part of a study of persistence of HIV-infected CD4 T cells. Study overall: The sample holds CD4+ T cells responsive to CMV or HIV-1 Gag.

The immunoSEQ assay was version 4, run in survey mode. Method: immunoSEQ multiplex PCR; TCRdb's copy keeps in-frame clones and lacks some. The sample lists approximately 40,000 clones, 78% seen once, with about 14% in the top ten. The stimulus was an HIV-1 Gag 15-mer peptide pool, 0.9 to 1 ug/peptide/mL. Memory cells lacking CD40L and CD69 with high CD45RO were sorted. Stimulated PBMCs had first been depleted of CD8+ T cells. Sequencing used CD4+ T cells sorted from PBMCs after roughly 18-hour stimulation, obtained from a patient who received antiretroviral therapy. The clonotype comes from an adult man with HIV who was CMV-seropositive.

Here the CDR3 reads CASSEEGRGTGELFF. The CDR3 nucleotides read TGTGCCAGCAGTGAAGAGGGCAGGGGGACCGGGGAGCTGTTTTTT. The chain uses TRBV2 and TRBJ2-2, with 7 bases lining up with TRBD1. Germline CDR1 SNHLY, CDR2 FYNNEI. Germline trimming cut 1 base from V and 5 bases from J; bases unmatched to any gene: 4. This CDR3 region has 15 residues. The full variable domain, completed using reference TRBV2 and TRBJ2-2, is EPEVTQTPSHQVTQMGQEVILRCVPISNHLYFYWYRQILGQKVEFLVSFYNNEISEKSEIFDDQFSVERPDGSNFTLKIRSTKLEDSAMYFCASSEEGRGTGELFFGEGSRLTVL.